The rows below give T cell receptor beta chains drawn from one sample of a study of human T cells and chemical hapten exposure. TCRdb processed the RACE reads anew with MiXCR; each CDR3 protein has one entry. Altogether tens of thousands of distinct CDR3 sequences are present, under 13% being singletons, with the ten largest covering about 6.6%. Here the sequenced sample was whole blood, taken in connection with sensitization to the hapten diphenylcyclopropenone (DPC). The receptor set was obtained from a woman aged 45-59 years with alopecia areata. Some clones in this sample may be carry-over from other donors' samples. Both conserved end residues are part of each CDR3. The D gene is left open where the match is weak. Clone size appears in some rows only: once, few, many, or a class for an expanded clone.

V: TRBV11-2; J: TRBJ2-3; D: .; size: many; CDR3: CASSKLLAPTDTQYF; DNA: TGTGCCAGCAGCAAACTACTAGCCCCCACAGATACGCAGTATTTT
V: TRBV6-7; J: TRBJ2-1; D: TRBD2; size: .; CDR3: CASPPSGGNEQFF; DNA: TGTGCCAGCCCCCCGTCGGGGGGGAATGAGCAGTTCTTC
V: TRBV7-9; J: TRBJ1-2; D: .; size: .; CDR3: CASSQPPYGYTF; DNA: TGTGCCAGCAGCCAGCCCCCCTATGGCTACACCTTC
V: TRBV29-1; J: TRBJ1-2; D: .; size: .; CDR3: CSVVGQDMPYGYTF; DNA: TGCAGCGTTGTCGGCCAGGACATGCCCTATGGCTACACCTTC
V: TRBV24-1; J: TRBJ2-1; D: TRBD2; size: .; CDR3: CATSDKGLAGGTYNEQFF; DNA: TGTGCCACCAGTGATAAGGGACTAGCGGGAGGTACCTACAATGAGCAGTTCTTC
V: TRBV30; J: TRBJ1-5; D: .; size: .; CDR3: CAWSVPVWSNQPQHF; DNA: TGTGCCTGGAGTGTACCGGTGTGGAGCAATCAGCCCCAGCATTTT
V: TRBV7-9; J: TRBJ2-3; D: TRBD1; size: .; CDR3: CASSGLTGGAADTQYF; DNA: TGTGCCAGCAGCGGGCTAACAGGGGGCGCCGCCGATACGCAGTATTTT
V: TRBV7-6; J: TRBJ1-6; D: .; size: medium-sized; CDR3: CASSLAGNTLHF; DNA: TGTGCCAGCAGCTTAGCAGGAAATACCCTCCACTTT
V: TRBV18; J: TRBJ2-1; D: TRBD2; size: many; CDR3: CASSPGLAAYNEQFF; DNA: TGTGCCAGCTCCCCGGGACTAGCGGCCTACAATGAGCAGTTCTTC
V: TRBV25-1; J: TRBJ2-7; D: TRBD1; size: few; CDR3: CASTPGTGLYEQYF; DNA: TGTGCCAGCACGCCTGGGACAGGGCTCTACGAGCAGTACTTC
V: TRBV6-5; J: TRBJ1-1; D: .; size: .; CDR3: CASSYSRRGNTEAFF; DNA: TGTGCCAGCAGTTACTCGAGGAGGGGCAACACTGAAGCTTTCTTT
V: TRBV29-1; J: TRBJ2-5; D: .; size: few; CDR3: CSVEVRGRETQYF; DNA: TGCAGCGTTGAAGTCAGGGGAAGGGAGACCCAGTACTTC
V: TRBV6-2/TRBV6-3; J: TRBJ2-7; D: .; size: once; CDR3: CASSQGVSSYEQYF; DNA: TGTGCCAGCAGTCAGGGCGTAAGCTCCTACGAGCAGTACTTC
V: TRBV10-3; J: TRBJ2-1; D: TRBD2; size: .; CDR3: CAISESTRLAGPTYNEQFF; DNA: TGTGCCATCAGTGAGTCGACTCGACTAGCGGGTCCGACCTACAATGAGCAGTTCTTC
V: TRBV12-3/TRBV12-4; J: TRBJ1-5; D: .; size: .; CDR3: CASSSEGDLGQPQHF; DNA: TGTGCCAGCAGTTCCGAAGGGGATCTCGGTCAGCCCCAGCATTTT
V: TRBV5-4; J: TRBJ2-5; D: TRBD2; size: .; CDR3: CASSSPGGVETQYF; DNA: TGTGCCAGCAGCTCCCCGGGAGGGGTCGAGACCCAGTACTTC
V: TRBV18; J: TRBJ1-5; D: .; size: few; CDR3: CASSPTAANQPQHF; DNA: TGTGCCAGCTCACCAACGGCAGCCAATCAGCCCCAGCATTTT
V: TRBV5-1; J: TRBJ2-5; D: TRBD2; size: .; CDR3: CASSIGLARQETQYF; DNA: TGCGCCAGCAGCATCGGACTAGCGAGACAAGAGACCCAGTACTTC
V: TRBV30; J: TRBJ2-1; D: TRBD2; size: few; CDR3: CAWSRLLGLAGGPGNEQFF; DNA: TGTGCCTGGAGTCGCCTACTGGGACTAGCGGGAGGGCCTGGGAATGAGCAGTTCTTC
V: TRBV2; J: TRBJ2-7; D: .; size: few; CDR3: CASSILGWGNDEQYF; DNA: .
V: TRBV7-8; J: TRBJ2-3; D: .; size: many; CDR3: CASSLLGIGSGITSTDTQYF; DNA: TGTGCCAGCAGCTTATTAGGTATCGGGAGCGGTATTACTAGCACAGATACGCAGTATTTT
V: TRBV2; J: TRBJ1-1; D: .; size: few; CDR3: CASSGGTNTEAFF; DNA: TGTGCCAGCAGTGGGGGGACCAACACTGAAGCTTTCTTT
V: TRBV29-1; J: TRBJ1-2; D: .; size: many; CDR3: CSVGSYGYTF; DNA: TGCAGCGTTGGCAGCTATGGCTACACCTTC
V: TRBV3-1; J: TRBJ2-2; D: .; size: many; CDR3: CASSLTGAGELFF; DNA: TGTGCCAGCAGCCTAACCGGAGCCGGGGAGCTGTTTTTT
V: TRBV19; J: TRBJ2-1; D: TRBD2; size: many; CDR3: CASGPSGGTYNEQFF; DNA: TGTGCCAGTGGTCCAAGCGGGGGTACCTACAATGAGCAGTTCTTC
V: TRBV20-1; J: TRBJ1-5; D: TRBD1; size: many; CDR3: CSAREQGPLYQPQHF; DNA: TGCAGTGCTAGGGAACAGGGGCCTCTCTATCAGCCCCAGCATTTT
V: TRBV7-6; J: TRBJ2-1; D: TRBD1; size: few; CDR3: CASSLEGQGSYNEQFF; DNA: TGTGCCAGCAGCTTAGAGGGACAGGGATCCTACAATGAGCAGTTCTTC
V: TRBV6-2/TRBV6-3; J: TRBJ2-1; D: .; size: many; CDR3: CASSYIIGTPDNEQFF; DNA: TGTGCCAGCAGTTACATCATAGGGACACCCGACAATGAGCAGTTCTTC
V: TRBV12-3/TRBV12-4; J: TRBJ1-1; D: .; size: many; CDR3: CASSFGLGPLNTEAFF; DNA: TGTGCCAGCAGTTTCGGGCTAGGGCCTCTGAACACTGAAGCTTTCTTT
V: TRBV20-1; J: TRBJ1-5; D: .; size: .; CDR3: CSARSGANQPQHF; DNA: TGCAGTGCTAGATCCGGGGCTAATCAGCCCCAGCATTTT
V: TRBV5-1; J: TRBJ1-1; D: .; size: many; CDR3: CASSPPGGDGAEAFF; DNA: TGCGCCAGCAGTCCCCCGGGGGGCGACGGCGCTGAAGCTTTCTTT
V: TRBV12-3/TRBV12-4; J: TRBJ1-1; D: .; size: few; CDR3: CASSPYMNTEAFF; DNA: TGTGCCAGCAGTCCTTACATGAACACTGAAGCTTTCTTT
V: TRBV19; J: TRBJ2-3; D: .; size: .; CDR3: CASRLRMLSTDTQYF; DNA: TGTGCCAGTAGGCTCAGGATGCTTAGCACAGATACGCAGTATTTT
V: TRBV7-2; J: TRBJ1-6; D: .; size: .; CDR3: CASSPPYKSYRVRDSPLHF; DNA: TGTGCCAGCAGCCCTCCGTACAAGAGCTACAGGGTTCGGGATTCACCCCTCCACTTT
V: TRBV6-2/TRBV6-3; J: TRBJ2-7; D: TRBD2; size: many; CDR3: CASSPAGVYEQYF; DNA: TGTGCCAGCAGTCCGGCGGGAGTGTACGAGCAGTACTTC
V: TRBV7-2; J: TRBJ2-2; D: .; size: .; CDR3: CASSSDWATGELFF; DNA: TGTGCCAGCAGCTCCGACTGGGCAACCGGGGAGCTGTTTTTT
V: TRBV7-2; J: TRBJ1-6; D: .; size: few; CDR3: CASSLNSGNSPLHF; DNA: TGTGCCAGCAGCCTTAACAGTGGAAATTCACCCCTCCACTTT
V: TRBV23-1; J: TRBJ2-1; D: TRBD1; size: .; CDR3: CASSQSLGTGMGNEQFF; DNA: TGCGCCAGCAGTCAATCTCTCGGGACAGGGATGGGGAATGAGCAGTTCTTC
V: TRBV5-4; J: TRBJ2-7; D: .; size: few; CDR3: CASSLQGHYEQYF; DNA: TGTGCCAGCAGCTTGCAGGGCCACTACGAGCAGTACTTC
V: TRBV3-1; J: TRBJ2-1; D: .; size: .; CDR3: CASSQDRIRFF; DNA: TGTGCCAGCAGCCAAGATCGGATTCGGTTCTTC
V: TRBV19; J: TRBJ1-1; D: .; size: .; CDR3: CASNTNRPNTEAFF; DNA: TGTGCCAGCAACACGAACAGACCGAACACTGAAGCTTTCTTT
V: TRBV6-6; J: TRBJ1-2; D: .; size: many; CDR3: CASSYGKTGWYGYTF; DNA: TGTGCCAGCAGTTACGGGAAGACGGGTTGGTACGGCTACACCTTC
V: TRBV7-2; J: TRBJ2-1; D: .; size: .; CDR3: CASSFGPREQFF; DNA: TGTGCCAGCAGCTTCGGCCCGAGAGAGCAGTTCTTC
V: TRBV29-1; J: TRBJ1-1; D: .; size: few; CDR3: CSVQSDTVEAFF; DNA: TGCAGCGTCCAGTCGGACACAGTTGAAGCTTTCTTT
V: TRBV20-1; J: TRBJ2-7; D: .; size: .; CDR3: CSAKTGPHEQYF; DNA: TGCAGTGCTAAGACAGGTCCCCACGAGCAGTACTTC
V: TRBV11-2; J: TRBJ2-7; D: TRBD2; size: few; CDR3: CASSLGAGAAYEQYF; DNA: TGTGCCAGCAGCCTAGGAGCGGGAGCGGCCTACGAGCAGTACTTC